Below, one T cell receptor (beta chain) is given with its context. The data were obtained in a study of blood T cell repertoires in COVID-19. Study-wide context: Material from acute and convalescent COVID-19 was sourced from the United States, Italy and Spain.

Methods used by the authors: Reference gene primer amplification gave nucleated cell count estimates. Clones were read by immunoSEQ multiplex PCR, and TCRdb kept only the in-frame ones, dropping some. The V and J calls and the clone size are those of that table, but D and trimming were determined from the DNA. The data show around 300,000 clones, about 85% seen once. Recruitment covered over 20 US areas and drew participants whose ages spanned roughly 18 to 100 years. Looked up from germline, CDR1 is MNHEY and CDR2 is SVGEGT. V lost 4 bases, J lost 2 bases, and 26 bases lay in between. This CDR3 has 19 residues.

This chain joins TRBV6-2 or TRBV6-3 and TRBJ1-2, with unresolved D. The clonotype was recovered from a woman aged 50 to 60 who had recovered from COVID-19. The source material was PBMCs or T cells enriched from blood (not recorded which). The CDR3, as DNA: TGTGCCAGCAGTTCGGCCTCCCGAGTCGTACGCTTTAGCAACTATGGCTACACCTTC. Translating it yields CASSSASRVVRFSNYGYTF.